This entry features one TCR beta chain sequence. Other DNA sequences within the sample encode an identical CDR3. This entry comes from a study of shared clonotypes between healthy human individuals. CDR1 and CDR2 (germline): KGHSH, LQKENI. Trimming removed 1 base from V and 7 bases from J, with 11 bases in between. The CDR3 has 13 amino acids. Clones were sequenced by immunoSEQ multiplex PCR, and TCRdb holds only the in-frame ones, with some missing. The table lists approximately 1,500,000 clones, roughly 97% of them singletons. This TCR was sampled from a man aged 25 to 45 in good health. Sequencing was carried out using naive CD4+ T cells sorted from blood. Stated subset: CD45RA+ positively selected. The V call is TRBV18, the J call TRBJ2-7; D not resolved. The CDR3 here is CASSPQGLGEQYF. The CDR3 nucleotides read TGTGCCAGCTCACCACAGGGTTTGGGTGAGCAGTACTTC.